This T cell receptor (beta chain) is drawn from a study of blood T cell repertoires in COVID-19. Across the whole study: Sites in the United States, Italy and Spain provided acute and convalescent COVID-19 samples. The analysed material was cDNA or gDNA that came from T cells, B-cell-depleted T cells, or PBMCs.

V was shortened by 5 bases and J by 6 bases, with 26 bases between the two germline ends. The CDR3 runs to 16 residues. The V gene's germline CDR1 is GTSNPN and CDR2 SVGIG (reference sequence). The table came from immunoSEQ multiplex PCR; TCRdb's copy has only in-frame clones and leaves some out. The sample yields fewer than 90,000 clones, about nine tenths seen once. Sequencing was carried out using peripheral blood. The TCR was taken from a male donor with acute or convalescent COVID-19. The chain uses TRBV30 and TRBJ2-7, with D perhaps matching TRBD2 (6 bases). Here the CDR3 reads CAWAKRRDSPRGEQYF. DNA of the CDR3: TGTGCCTGGGCCAAAAGACGGGACTCCCCACGGGGCGAGCAGTACTTC.